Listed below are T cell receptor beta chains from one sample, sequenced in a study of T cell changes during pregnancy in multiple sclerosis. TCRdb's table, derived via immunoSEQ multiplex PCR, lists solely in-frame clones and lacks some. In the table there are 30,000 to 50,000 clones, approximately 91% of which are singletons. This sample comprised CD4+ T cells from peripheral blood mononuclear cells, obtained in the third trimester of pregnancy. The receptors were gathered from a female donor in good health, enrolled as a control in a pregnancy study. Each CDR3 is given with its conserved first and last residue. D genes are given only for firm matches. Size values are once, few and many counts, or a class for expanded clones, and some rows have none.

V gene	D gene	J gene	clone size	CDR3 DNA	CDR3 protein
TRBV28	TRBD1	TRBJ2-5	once	TGTGCCAGCAGCTATTACAGGGGCCAAGAGACCCAGTACTTC	CASSYYRGQETQYF
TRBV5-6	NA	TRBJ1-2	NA	TGTGCCAGCAGCTTGGAACAGAACTATGGCTACACCTTC	CASSLEQNYGYTF
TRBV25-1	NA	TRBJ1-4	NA	TGTGCCAGCAGTCTACGAGAAGGGGGTGAAAAACTGTTTTTT	CASSLREGGEKLFF
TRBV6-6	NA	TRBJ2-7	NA	TGTGCCAGCAGGGACAGCTCAGACTACGAGCAGTACTTC	CASRDSSDYEQYF
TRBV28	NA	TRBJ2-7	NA	TGTGCCAGCAGTCTCAGTACCCAAACCTACGAGCAGTACTTC	CASSLSTQTYEQYF
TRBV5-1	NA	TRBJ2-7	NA	TGCGCCAGCAGCTTGGGCGCGGAAGAGCAGTACTTC	CASSLGAEEQYF
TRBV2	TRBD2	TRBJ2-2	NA	TGTGCCAGCCTCTACCGGGCGGGGGGGTTAACCGGGGAGCTGTTTTTT	CASLYRAGGLTGELFF
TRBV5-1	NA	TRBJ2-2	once	TGCGCCAGCAGCTTGGGAGGGCGGAGAACCGGGGAGCTGTTTTTT	CASSLGGRRTGELFF
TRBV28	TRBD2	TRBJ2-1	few	TGTGCCAGCCTCTCTAGCGGGAGGGAGAATGAGCAGTTCTTC	CASLSSGRENEQFF
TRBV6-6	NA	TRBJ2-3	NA	TGTGCCAGCAGAACTGACTACCTCAGCACAGATACGCAGTATTTT	CASRTDYLSTDTQYF
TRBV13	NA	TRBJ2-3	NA	TGTGCCAGCAGCCTCGACTGGGCAGATACGCAGTATTTT	CASSLDWADTQYF
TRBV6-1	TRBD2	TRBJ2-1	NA	TGTGCCAGCAGCGCCCGACTAGCGGGCCACAATGAGCAGTTCTTC	CASSARLAGHNEQFF
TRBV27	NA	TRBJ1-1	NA	TGTGCCAGCAGTCGACAGTATAACACTGAAGCTTTCTTT	CASSRQYNTEAFF
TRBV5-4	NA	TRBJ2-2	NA	TGTGCCAGCAGCTTGTCCGGGGGATACACCGGGGAGCTGTTTTTT	CASSLSGGYTGELFF
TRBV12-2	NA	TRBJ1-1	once	TGTGCAAGTCGCAACAGGACAGGAGATCAGCAGCTCTTT	CASRNRTGDQQLF
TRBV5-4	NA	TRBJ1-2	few	TGTGCCAGCATTCCGGATGGGGGGAACTATGGCTACACCTTC	CASIPDGGNYGYTF
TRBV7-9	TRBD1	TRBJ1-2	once	TGTGCCAGCAGCTCTACCGGGACAGGGGGTTATGGCTACACCTTC	CASSSTGTGGYGYTF
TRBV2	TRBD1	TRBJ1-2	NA	TGTGCCAGCAGTGTATCGGAGAGGGGGCGCAGAAATGGCTACACCTTC	CASSVSERGRRNGYTF
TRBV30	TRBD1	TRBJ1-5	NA	TGTGCCTGGAGTGACGGGACAGGGGACAATCAGCCCCAGCATTTT	CAWSDGTGDNQPQHF
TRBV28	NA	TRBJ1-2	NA	TGTGCCAGCACCCAACCCACTGCGCAGGCTCTTAACTATGGCTACACCTTC	CASTQPTAQALNYGYTF
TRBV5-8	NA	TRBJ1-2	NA	TGTGCCAGCAGCTTGTCGGCAGGGGAGTATGGCTACACCTTC	CASSLSAGEYGYTF
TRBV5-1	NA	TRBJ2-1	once	TGCGCCAGCAGCTCAGGGGACGGTTACTACAATGAGCAGTTCTTC	CASSSGDGYYNEQFF
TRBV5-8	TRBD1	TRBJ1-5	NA	TGTGCCAGCAGCCCGGGACAGATCAGCAATCAGCCCCAGCATTTT	CASSPGQISNQPQHF
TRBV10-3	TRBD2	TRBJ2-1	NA	TGTGCCATAGGGCTAGCGGACAATGAGCAGTTCTTC	CAIGLADNEQFF
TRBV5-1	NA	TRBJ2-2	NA	TGCGCCAGCTTTATTGGACAGAACACCGGGGAGCTGTTTTTT	CASFIGQNTGELFF
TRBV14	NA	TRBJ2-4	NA	TGTGCCAGCAGCCAAGATCGACTCTGGCAGTACTTC	CASSQDRLWQYF
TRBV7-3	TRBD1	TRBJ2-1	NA	TGTGCCAGCAGCGAGACAGGGGCCCCCTACAATGAGCAGTTCTTC	CASSETGAPYNEQFF
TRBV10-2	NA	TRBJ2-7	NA	TGCGCCAGCAGTGAAACCCGGTCGGGGCAGTACTTC	CASSETRSGQYF
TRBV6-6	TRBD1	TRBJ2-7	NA	TGTGCCAGCAGTTACTCTACCTGGGACAGCTCCTACGAGCAGTACTTC	CASSYSTWDSSYEQYF
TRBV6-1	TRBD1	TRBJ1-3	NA	TGTGCCAGCACTCGACAGGGGATCTCTGGAAACACCATATATTTT	CASTRQGISGNTIYF
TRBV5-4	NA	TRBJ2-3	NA	TGTGCCAGCAGCTCCCGACTAGAAGTAAGGGCAGATACGCAGTATTTT	CASSSRLEVRADTQYF
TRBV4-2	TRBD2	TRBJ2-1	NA	TGTGCCAGCAGCCAGCCAGCGGGGGGCAACCCCAATGAGCAGTTCTTC	CASSQPAGGNPNEQFF
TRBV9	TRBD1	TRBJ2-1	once	TGTGCCAGCAGCGGACAGGGGGCGTGGGAGCAGTTCTTC	CASSGQGAWEQFF
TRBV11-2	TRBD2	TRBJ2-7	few	TGTGCCAGCAGTCCTAGGCGTCTAGCGGGGTACGAGCAGTACTTC	CASSPRRLAGYEQYF
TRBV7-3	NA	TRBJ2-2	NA	TGTGCCAGCAGCCGCGAAATCACCGGGGAGCTGTTTTTT	CASSREITGELFF
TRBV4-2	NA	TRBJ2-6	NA	TGTGCCAGCAGCCAAGGGAGCATCTCTGGGGCCAACGTCCTGACTTTC	CASSQGSISGANVLTF
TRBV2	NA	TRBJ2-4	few	TGTGCCAGCAGTGAACCCCTAGCCATTCAGTACTTC	CASSEPLAIQYF
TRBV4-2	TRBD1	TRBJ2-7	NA	TGTGCCAGCAGCCACAAAACAGGGGACAGCTCCTACGAGCAGTACTTC	CASSHKTGDSSYEQYF
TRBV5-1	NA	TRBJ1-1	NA	TGCGCCAGCAGCTCTCAGACAGCCACCAACACTGAAGCTTTCTTT	CASSSQTATNTEAFF
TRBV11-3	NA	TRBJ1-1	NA	TGTGCCAGCAGCTTCGGCGGGAACACTGAAGCTTTCTTT	CASSFGGNTEAFF
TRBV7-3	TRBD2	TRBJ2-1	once	TGTGCCAGCAGCGAAATGGGCCTAGCGGCGGGGAATGAGCAGTTCTTC	CASSEMGLAAGNEQFF
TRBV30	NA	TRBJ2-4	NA	TGTGCCTGGAGTGAGGGGGAAGTCAACATTCAGTACTTC	CAWSEGEVNIQYF
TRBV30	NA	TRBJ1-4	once	TGTGCCTTCCGGACAGTTCCTAATGAAAAACTGTTTTTT	CAFRTVPNEKLFF
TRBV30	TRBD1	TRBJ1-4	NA	TGTGCCTGGGGGACAGGGGTTTCAACTAATGAAAAACTGTTTTTT	CAWGTGVSTNEKLFF
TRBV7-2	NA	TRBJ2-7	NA	TGTGCCAGCAGCTTAGGCAGGGCCCCCTACGAGCAGTACTTC	CASSLGRAPYEQYF
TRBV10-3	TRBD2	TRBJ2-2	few	TGTGCCATCAGGGGGACTAGCGGGAGAAACACCGGGGAGCTGTTTTTT	CAIRGTSGRNTGELFF
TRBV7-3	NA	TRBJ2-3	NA	TGTGCCAGCAGCTTAACCTCGGGTGGCACGGATACGCAGTATTTT	CASSLTSGGTDTQYF
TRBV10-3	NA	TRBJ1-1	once	TGTGCCATCAGCGGACACACGAACACTGAAGCTTTCTTT	CAISGHTNTEAFF
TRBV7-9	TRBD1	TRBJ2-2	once	TGTGCCAGCAGCTTATCTTGGACAGGACCCACCGGGGAGCTGTTTTTT	CASSLSWTGPTGELFF
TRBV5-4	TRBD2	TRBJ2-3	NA	TGTGCCAGCAGTCGTGGAGCGGGGGGGAGCACAGATACGCAGTATTTT	CASSRGAGGSTDTQYF